The next 31 T cell receptor beta chains were all read from a single sample in a study of T cells in Graves' hyperthyroidism and ophthalmopathy. It was RNA transcripts that yielded the amplified TCR beta CDR3 regions. Primed by the HTBI set, a first-round RT-PCR was run on the TCR CDR3. One entry per CDR3 protein results from TCRdb running MiXCR on the multiplex PCR reads. The sample contains approximately 510,000 distinct CDR3 sequences, roughly 45% of which appear only once. The source material was peripheral blood or thyroid tissue (not recorded which). These receptors came from an adult woman with Graves' disease, either hyperthyroidism or ophthalmopathy (not recorded which).

The chain uses TRBV2 and TRBJ2-1; 15 bases match TRBD2. This CDR3 is built from 14 residues. Trimming at V came to 6 bases and at J to 8 bases, leaving 2 bases not matched to a gene. Germline-derived CDR1 and CDR2 are SNHLY and FYNNEI. The CDR3 nucleotides read TGTGCCAGCAGGGGGACTAGCGGGAGGTATGAGCAGTTCTTC. Translating gives CASRGTSGRYEQFF.

This clonotype was detected many times. The rearrangement uses TRBV14 and TRBJ1-3, with unresolved D. The V end was cut by 3 bases, the J end by 3 bases, with 0 bases between. This CDR3 comprises 11 residues. Germline V gives CDR1 SGHDN, CDR2 FVKESK. CDR3 sequence reads: CASSHGNTIYF. For the CDR3, the DNA is TGTGCCAGCAGCCATGGAAACACCATATATTTT.

This clonotype has just a few counts. V usage is TRBV2 and J usage is TRBJ2-1; 9 bases agree with TRBD2. J lost 5 bases, V lost 9 bases, and 8 bases had no gene match. The CDR3 runs to 14 residues. Germline V CDR1 and CDR2: SNHLY, FYNNEI. The CDR3 loop is CASIGTSRDNEQFF. CDR3 DNA: TGTGCCAGTATAGGGACTAGCAGAGACAATGAGCAGTTCTTC.

Comments on this clonotype: Mismatch with germline at one junction end may stem from a read error. The chain has TRBV25-1 and TRBJ1-4, with a weak D call TRBD1 (6 bases). CDR3 length: 16 residues. Germline CDR1 is MGHDK and CDR2 is SYGVNS. The CDR3 DNA follows: TGCGCCAGCAGCCATGGAGGGGGGAGGACTAATGAAAAACTGTTTTTT. Its translation: CASSHGGGRTNEKLFF. The variable domain in full, with the rest retrieved from reference TRBV25-1 and TRBJ1-4, is EADIYQTPRYLVIGTGKKITLECSQTMGHDKMYWYQQDPGMELHLIHYSYGVNSTEKGDLSSESTVSRIRTEHFPLTLESARPSHTSQYLCASSHGGGRTNEKLFFGSGTQLSVL.

This sequence joins TRBV7-6 and TRBJ2-5, with D possibly being TRBD1 (6 bases). V dropped 4 bases and J dropped 11 bases, with 17 bases sitting between them. CDR3 length: 13 residues. Per the germline V gene, CDR1 is SGHVS and CDR2 is FNYEAQ. CDR3 sequence: CASSSGSGTSQYF. CDR3 nucleotides: TGTGCCAGCAGCTCAGGAAGTGGGACATCGCAGTACTTC.

The genes are TRBV7-2 and TRBJ2-7; 13 bases match TRBD2. The ends lost 4 bases at V and 2 bases at J; junction bases unmatched: 5. This CDR3 region has 16 residues. From germline, CDR1 is SGHTA and CDR2 FQGNSA. The CDR3 protein is CASSSAGTSGAYEQYF. For the CDR3, the DNA is TGTGCCAGCAGCTCCGCCGGGACTAGCGGGGCCTACGAGCAGTACTTC.

Details on this clonotype: The junction shows a germline mismatch at one end, possibly a read error. The chain joins TRBV10-3 to TRBJ2-7; TRBD1 matches at 9 bases. This CDR3 is 15 amino acids long. CDR1 ENHRY and CDR2 SYGVKD come from the germline V gene. This CDR3 reads CASSEYRGPLYEQYF. The CDR3 DNA follows: TGTGCCAGCAGTGAGTACAGGGGGCCACTATACGAGCAGTACTTC.

The J gene is TRBJ1-1, the V gene TRBV7-2; D unresolved. This CDR3 is built from 12 residues. The V end lost 2 bases, the J end lost 8 bases, and 9 bases lay between the germline ends. Per the germline V gene, CDR1 is SGHTA and CDR2 is FQGNSA. The chain's CDR3 is CASSLPWAEAFF. CDR3 in DNA: TGTGCCAGCAGCTTACCTTGGGCAGAAGCTTTCTTT.

The chain joins TRBV7-9 to TRBJ2-7; D possibly matches TRBD1 or TRBD2 (5 bases each). Between the trimmed V and J ends, which lost 5 bases and 1 base, there was a span of 15 bases. This CDR3 has 15 residues. The germline CDR1 and CDR2 sequences are SEHNR and FQNEAQ (reference sequence). CDR3 amino acids: CASSPRDRISYEQYF. CDR3 in DNA: TGTGCCAGCAGCCCCCGGGACCGGATATCCTACGAGCAGTACTTC.

This clonotype was counted ten times or more. This chain connects TRBV18 to TRBJ2-7; no firm D call. This CDR3 is built from 14 residues. V was trimmed by 0 bases and J by 1 base, leaving 7 bases between them. Germline CDR1 KGHSH, CDR2 LQKENI. The CDR3 coding sequence is TGTGCCAGCTCACCACCGACTGGGTCCTACGAGCAGTACTTC. It translates to CASSPPTGSYEQYF.

This clonotype has only a few counts. This chain uses TRBV7-2 with TRBJ2-7; D call uncertain. Germline V gene lookup returns CDR1 SGHTA and CDR2 FQGNSA. This CDR3 contains 15 residues. V was pared by 1 base and J by 1 base, with 11 bases between. Here the CDR3 reads CASSLGRFFSYEQYF. The CDR3 nucleotides are TGTGCCAGCAGCTTAGGACGGTTTTTTTCCTACGAGCAGTACTTC.

The rearrangement links TRBV14 to TRBJ1-3; D gene unclear. This CDR3 comprises 14 residues. The V gene's germline CDR1 is SGHDN and CDR2 FVKESK. V was clipped by 4 bases and J by 0 bases, with 7 bases between them. As DNA, the CDR3 is TGTGCCAGCAGCCCGGGTTTCTCTGGAAACACCATATATTTT. Translating it yields CASSPGFSGNTIYF. The whole variable domain, remainder taken from reference TRBV14 and TRBJ1-3, is EAGVTQFPSHSVIEKGQTVTLRCDPISGHDNLYWYRRVMGKEIKFLLHFVKESKQDESGMPNNRFLAERTGGTYSTLKVQPAELEDSGVYFCASSPGFSGNTIYFGEGSWLTVV.

The genes are TRBV2 and TRBJ2-7; 9 nucleotides match TRBD1. This CDR3 has 14 amino acids. Germline V gene lookup returns CDR1 SNHLY and CDR2 FYNNEI. The CDR3 DNA is TGTGCTAGAGATTCGACAGGGGGGTCCTACGAGCAGTACTTC. Encoded protein: CARDSTGGSYEQYF.

This clonotype showed up just a few times. The rearrangement joins TRBV28 to TRBJ2-5; 7 nucleotides line up with TRBD2. Germline-derived CDR1 and CDR2 are MDHEN and SYDVKM. The CDR3 is 13 residues long. The V segment lost 8 bases and the J segment 2 bases; nucleotides outside the gene matches: 5. The CDR3, as DNA: TGTGCCAGCCTCAAAGCGGGACAAGAGACCCAGTACTTC. It encodes CASLKAGQETQYF.

Many counts were recorded for this clonotype. V gene TRBV24-1 combines with J gene TRBJ1-1, with 7 bases aligning to TRBD1. CDR1 KGHDR and CDR2 SFDVKD come from the germline V gene. J was trimmed by 1 base and V by 1 base; bases with no gene match: 8. The CDR3 has 17 residues. The CDR3 DNA reads TGTGCCACCAGTGATTTCTCCCTAAGACAGGGGAACACTGAAGCTTTCTTT. Protein sequence: CATSDFSLRQGNTEAFF.

This clonotype was counted ten times or more. This chain connects TRBV7-8 to TRBJ1-2; D is undetermined. Trimming pared 1 base from V and 6 bases from J, leaving 12 bases between. The CDR3 totals 14 residues. Looked up from germline, CDR1 is SGHVS and CDR2 is FQNEAQ. CDR3 amino acids: CASSLVTGFDGYTF. The CDR3 nucleotides read TGTGCCAGCAGCTTAGTCACTGGGTTCGATGGCTACACCTTC. The variable domain in full, with the rest retrieved from reference TRBV7-8 and TRBJ1-2, is GAGVSQSPRYKVAKRGQDVALRCDPISGHVSLFWYQQALGQGPEFLTYFQNEAQLDKSGLPSDRFFAERPEGSVSTLKIQRTQQEDSAVYLCASSLVTGFDGYTFGSGTRLTVV.

Comment on this clonotype: This may stem from a read error, because a much larger clone lies one nucleotide away. The chain joins TRBV6-6 to TRBJ1-4; 9 bases align to TRBD1. Germline V gene sequence: CDR1 MNHNY, CDR2 SVGAGI (reference sequence). CDR3 length equals 15 residues. Trimming cost V 5 bases and J 7 bases; bases outside gene matches: 8. The chain's CDR3 is CASSEQGALREKLFF. CDR3 in DNA: TGTGCCAGCAGTGAACAGGGGGCGCTACGTGAAAAACTGTTTTTT.

In its sample, this clonotype was seen many times. J is TRBJ2-7 and V is TRBV10-3, with D tentatively TRBD1 (7 bases). V gave up 8 bases and J gave up 0 bases, with 14 bases separating them. The CDR3 totals 14 residues. The germline CDR1 and CDR2 sequences are ENHRY and SYGVKD. CDR3 protein: CAIQQGGSSYEQYF. The CDR3 nucleotides read TGTGCCATCCAGCAGGGGGGTAGCTCCTACGAGCAGTACTTC.

The chain carries TRBV20-1 and TRBJ1-2; D gene unclear. The V and J ends lost 3 bases and 8 bases respectively, with 10 bases between them. CDR1 and CDR2 from the germline V gene are DFQATT and SNEGSKA (reference sequence). CDR3 length: 11 residues. The CDR3 protein is CSARFPGGYTF. As DNA, the CDR3 is TGCAGTGCTAGGTTCCCGGGGGGCTACACCTTC.

The genes are TRBV7-2 and TRBJ2-7; D is possibly TRBD1 (6 bases). With 8 bases removed from V and 1 base from J, the gap between germline ends came to 12 bases. Germline loops: CDR1 SGHTA, CDR2 FQGNSA. The CDR3 has 13 amino acids. The CDR3 DNA follows: TGTGCCAGCCAAAAGACAGGATCCTACGAGCAGTACTTC. It codes for CASQKTGSYEQYF.

The chain has TRBV7-6 and TRBJ1-6, with D unresolved. Trimming left V 2 bases short and J 4 bases short, with 6 bases between. The CDR3 has 14 residues. The germline V gene has CDR1 SGHVS and CDR2 FNYEAQ. CDR3 nucleotide sequence: TGTGCCAGCAGCTTATCGCCTTATAATTCACCCCTCCACTTT. This translates into CASSLSPYNSPLHF.

This clonotype was seen more than once but under ten times. At one end the junction does not follow the germline gene, possibly because of a read error. The chain is built from TRBV10-3 and TRBJ1-2; D unclear. The CDR3 covers 11 residues. Germline lookup yields CDR1 ENHRY and CDR2 SYGVKD. The CDR3 loop reads CAISESGQALF. The DNA for the CDR3 is TGTGCCATCAGTGAGTCCGGGCAGGCCCTCTTC.

This sequence joins TRBV10-2 and TRBJ1-1, with D hard to call. CDR1 is WSHSY and CDR2 is SAAADI in the germline V gene. Between the trimmed V and J ends, which lost 10 bases and 4 bases, there was a span of 10 bases. The CDR3 contains 11 residues. In nucleotides, the CDR3 is TGCGCCACCATGGTAGCCACTGAAGCTTTCTTT. It specifies CATMVATEAFF.

The chain uses TRBV20-1 and TRBJ1-4; D remains unclear. The length of the CDR3 is 16 residues. Germline V CDR1 and CDR2: DFQATT, SNEGSKA (reference sequence). V was pared by 0 bases and J by 0 bases, with 11 bases between. CDR3 loop: CSARDFRDATNEKLFF. For the CDR3, the DNA is TGCAGTGCTAGAGATTTCCGAGATGCAACTAATGAAAAACTGTTTTTT.

This chain uses TRBV2 with TRBJ1-2, with TRBD1 identical over 8 bases. This CDR3 is 14 amino acids long. V gave up 6 bases and J gave up 4 bases; unmatched junction bases: 7. Per germline, CDR1 SNHLY and CDR2 FYNNEI. CDR3 nucleotides: TGTGCCAGCAGGGAGCAGGGGGCGAGCTATGGCTACACCTTC. Protein: CASREQGASYGYTF.

As for this clonotype: The final CDR3 position lacks the conserved phenylalanine or tryptophan, pointing to a likely read error. The DNA is omitted, as the CDR3 cannot be located on it reliably, and the CDR3 follows TCRdb's listing. The chain joins TRBV20-1 to TRBJ2-6; the table names TRBD1, a call not compared with the DNA. Germline V lookup: CDR1 DFQATT, CDR2 SNEGSKA (reference sequence). The CDR3 extends over 9 residues, inclusive of both ends. This CDR3 is CSAARQDLS.

The J gene is TRBJ2-6, the V gene TRBV10-2; TRBD2 aligns across 12 bases. Germline V gene sequence: CDR1 WSHSY, CDR2 SAAADI. This CDR3 spans 17 amino acids. Trimming removed 6 bases from V and 0 bases from J; junction bases left unmatched: 3. This chain's CDR3 is CASRGTSGLSGANVLTF. The DNA of the CDR3 is TGCGCCAGCAGGGGGACTAGCGGGCTCTCTGGGGCCAACGTCCTGACTTTC.

The rearrangement links TRBV2 to TRBJ2-6, with TRBD1 matching 9 bases. J gave up 1 base and V 8 bases, and 6 bases lay outside the gene matches. Germline V lookup: CDR1 SNHLY, CDR2 FYNNEI. The CDR3 extends over 16 amino acids. This CDR3 reads CASLRDRESGANVLTF. The CDR3 DNA is TGTGCCAGCCTCCGGGACAGGGAATCTGGGGCCAACGTCCTGACTTTC.

The chain employs TRBV29-1 and TRBJ2-3; no clear D. The germline V and J ends were trimmed by 7 bases and 0 bases, with 14 bases remaining between them. Germline V gives CDR1 SQVTM, CDR2 ANQGSEA. This CDR3 has 14 residues. The DNA for the CDR3 is TGCAGCGGTACCGGCGGAATCAGCACAGATACGCAGTATTTT. Its protein is CSGTGGISTDTQYF.

J is TRBJ1-1 and V is TRBV13; TRBD1 agrees at 7 bases. CDR1 is PRHDT and CDR2 is FYEKMQ in the germline V gene (reference sequence). V gave up 2 bases and J gave up 8 bases; unmatched junction bases: 8. The CDR3 length is 14 residues. The CDR3 bases are TGTGCCAGCAGCTTATCTACAGGGGACTCAGAAGCTTTCTTT. Translating gives CASSLSTGDSEAFF.

The table lists this clonotype with many counts. The final CDR3 position lacks the conserved phenylalanine or tryptophan, pointing to a likely read error. The DNA is left out, because the CDR3 cannot be placed on it with certainty; the CDR3 is given as TCRdb lists it. This sequence joins TRBV29-1 and TRBJ1-1. Germline V gene data show CDR1 as SQVTM and CDR2 as ANQGSEA. A total of 8 residues make up the CDR3, ends included. The CDR3 loop is CSVEGQGL.